The rows below give T cell receptor beta chains drawn from one sample of a study of OX40 agonist ivuxolimab in advanced cancers. Profiling relied on immunoSEQ multiplex PCR, and the TCRdb table lists in-frame clones only, not all of them. The sample holds roughly 100,000 clones, approximately 86% seen once. The source was CD4+ or CD8+ T cells sorted from blood, collected in a trial of the OX40 agonist ivuxolimab. Receptors were obtained from an adult with an advanced solid tumor such as melanoma, head and neck, liver or kidney cancer. The CDR3 runs from the conserved cysteine through the conserved F or W. The order of the fields is V gene, CDR3 length, J gene, D gene, clone size, CDR3 protein, CDR3 DNA. D genes are given only for firm matches. Clone size is given for some rows only: seen once, a few or many times, or a class if the clone is expanded.

V gene: TRBV7-9; CDR3 length: 13; J gene: TRBJ2-1; D gene: NA; clone size: NA; CDR3 protein: CASSSPERGEQFF; CDR3 DNA: TGTGCCAGCAGCTCCCCCGAGAGGGGTGAGCAGTTCTTC
V gene: TRBV6-1; CDR3 length: 16; J gene: TRBJ2-2; D gene: NA; clone size: NA; CDR3 protein: CASSEVWGVGTGELFF; CDR3 DNA: TGTGCCAGCAGTGAAGTGTGGGGAGTTGGCACCGGGGAGCTGTTTTTT
V gene: TRBV5-1; CDR3 length: 15; J gene: TRBJ2-5; D gene: TRBD2; clone size: NA; CDR3 protein: CASLRAGGPEETQYF; CDR3 DNA: TGCGCCAGCCTAAGAGCGGGAGGGCCGGAGGAGACCCAGTACTTC
V gene: TRBV15; CDR3 length: 15; J gene: TRBJ2-3; D gene: NA; clone size: once; CDR3 protein: CATSRAKGEWDTQYF; CDR3 DNA: TGTGCCACCAGCAGAGCTAAAGGAGAATGGGATACGCAGTATTTT
V gene: TRBV7-8; CDR3 length: 13; J gene: TRBJ1-1; D gene: NA; clone size: once; CDR3 protein: CASSESSQGKAFF; CDR3 DNA: TGTGCCAGCAGCGAAAGCTCCCAGGGAAAGGCTTTCTTT
V gene: TRBV19; CDR3 length: 15; J gene: TRBJ2-3; D gene: TRBD2; clone size: NA; CDR3 protein: CASSISAGATDTQYF; CDR3 DNA: TGTGCCAGTAGTATTTCAGCGGGAGCGACAGATACGCAGTATTTT
V gene: TRBV6-1; CDR3 length: 13; J gene: TRBJ2-1; D gene: NA; clone size: NA; CDR3 protein: CASSESGNNEQFF; CDR3 DNA: TGTGCCAGCAGTGAGTCGGGGAACAATGAGCAGTTCTTC
V gene: TRBV5-8; CDR3 length: 13; J gene: TRBJ1-1; D gene: NA; clone size: NA; CDR3 protein: CASSSTGRTEAFF; CDR3 DNA: TGTGCCAGCAGCTCCACAGGGCGGACTGAAGCTTTCTTT
V gene: TRBV14; CDR3 length: 16; J gene: TRBJ1-4; D gene: TRBD1; clone size: NA; CDR3 protein: CASSQWGRDSGEKLFF; CDR3 DNA: TGTGCCAGCAGCCAATGGGGCCGGGACAGTGGAGAAAAACTGTTTTTT
V gene: TRBV7-8; CDR3 length: 17; J gene: TRBJ1-2; D gene: TRBD1; clone size: NA; CDR3 protein: CASREKGGDSPPYGYTF; CDR3 DNA: TGTGCCAGCAGGGAAAAAGGAGGGGACAGTCCACCCTATGGCTACACCTTC
V gene: TRBV15; CDR3 length: 12; J gene: TRBJ2-1; D gene: NA; clone size: NA; CDR3 protein: CATSPEATEQFF; CDR3 DNA: TGTGCCACCAGCCCGGAAGCCACCGAGCAGTTCTTC
V gene: TRBV5-1; CDR3 length: 14; J gene: TRBJ2-5; D gene: TRBD2; clone size: NA; CDR3 protein: CASSGLADQETQYF; CDR3 DNA: TGCGCCAGCAGCGGACTAGCGGATCAAGAGACCCAGTACTTC
V gene: TRBV9; CDR3 length: 15; J gene: TRBJ2-1; D gene: NA; clone size: NA; CDR3 protein: CASSSSGTSYNEQFF; CDR3 DNA: TGTGCCAGCAGCTCTTCCGGGACTTCTTACAATGAGCAGTTCTTC
V gene: TRBV5-1; CDR3 length: 12; J gene: TRBJ2-5; D gene: NA; clone size: NA; CDR3 protein: CASSGGSETQYF; CDR3 DNA: TGCGCCAGCAGCGGGGGATCAGAGACCCAGTACTTC
V gene: TRBV5-1; CDR3 length: 15; J gene: TRBJ2-2; D gene: NA; clone size: NA; CDR3 protein: CASSSKTGNTGELFF; CDR3 DNA: TGCGCCAGCAGCTCTAAGACGGGGAACACCGGGGAGCTGTTTTTT
V gene: TRBV28; CDR3 length: 14; J gene: TRBJ1-2; D gene: NA; clone size: NA; CDR3 protein: CASRPPGRLSGYTF; CDR3 DNA: TGTGCCAGCAGGCCGCCGGGCAGACTCTCTGGCTACACCTTC
V gene: TRBV4-1; CDR3 length: 15; J gene: TRBJ2-3; D gene: TRBD2; clone size: NA; CDR3 protein: CASSPLAGVADTQYF; CDR3 DNA: TGCGCCAGCAGCCCACTAGCGGGAGTAGCAGATACGCAGTATTTT
V gene: TRBV5-6; CDR3 length: 14; J gene: TRBJ2-2; D gene: NA; clone size: NA; CDR3 protein: CASTWGGRAGELFF; CDR3 DNA: TGTGCCAGCACCTGGGGGGGCCGGGCCGGGGAGCTGTTTTTT
V gene: TRBV5-4; CDR3 length: 14; J gene: TRBJ1-2; D gene: NA; clone size: NA; CDR3 protein: CASNLAGTRGGYTF; CDR3 DNA: TGTGCCAGCAATCTAGCCGGGACTCGCGGCGGCTACACCTTC
V gene: TRBV5-8; CDR3 length: 14; J gene: TRBJ2-7; D gene: TRBD1; clone size: NA; CDR3 protein: CASSLRQGPYEQYF; CDR3 DNA: TGTGCCAGCAGCTTGAGACAGGGGCCCTACGAGCAGTACTTC
V gene: TRBV7-8; CDR3 length: 13; J gene: TRBJ2-1; D gene: NA; clone size: NA; CDR3 protein: CASSLDRYEEQFF; CDR3 DNA: TGTGCCAGCAGCTTAGACCGATATGAGGAGCAGTTCTTC
V gene: TRBV5-1; CDR3 length: 17; J gene: TRBJ2-7; D gene: NA; clone size: NA; CDR3 protein: CASSSTPPGTGAYEQYF; CDR3 DNA: TGCGCCAGCAGCTCCACACCACCCGGGACGGGTGCCTACGAGCAGTACTTC
V gene: TRBV6-1; CDR3 length: 12; J gene: TRBJ2-2; D gene: NA; clone size: NA; CDR3 protein: CASSPTTGELFF; CDR3 DNA: TGTGCCAGCAGTCCGACGACGGGGGAGCTGTTTTTT
V gene: TRBV12-5; CDR3 length: 13; J gene: TRBJ2-3; D gene: NA; clone size: NA; CDR3 protein: CASGLSGAGTQYF; CDR3 DNA: TGTGCTAGTGGTTTGTCGGGAGCTGGTACGCAGTATTTT
V gene: TRBV6-6; CDR3 length: 15; J gene: TRBJ2-1; D gene: TRBD2; clone size: NA; CDR3 protein: CAARLAGAEEAEQFF; CDR3 DNA: TGTGCCGCAAGACTAGCGGGAGCAGAAGAGGCTGAGCAGTTCTTC
V gene: TRBV7-8; CDR3 length: 14; J gene: TRBJ2-7; D gene: TRBD2; clone size: NA; CDR3 protein: CASSTRTSFHEQYF; CDR3 DNA: TGTGCCAGCAGCACCCGGACTAGTTTTCACGAGCAGTACTTC
V gene: TRBV7-9; CDR3 length: 15; J gene: TRBJ1-1; D gene: NA; clone size: NA; CDR3 protein: CASSLSQGMNTEAFF; CDR3 DNA: TGTGCCAGCAGCTTATCGCAGGGGATGAACACTGAAGCTTTCTTT
V gene: TRBV7-9; CDR3 length: 12; J gene: TRBJ1-5; D gene: NA; clone size: few; CDR3 protein: CASSDGGQPQHF; CDR3 DNA: TGTGCCAGCAGCGACGGGGGTCAGCCCCAGCATTTT
V gene: TRBV15; CDR3 length: 16; J gene: TRBJ2-3; D gene: TRBD2; clone size: NA; CDR3 protein: CATSGGLAGRAHTQYF; CDR3 DNA: TGTGCCACCAGCGGGGGACTAGCGGGGAGGGCGCATACGCAGTATTTT
V gene: TRBV28; CDR3 length: 14; J gene: TRBJ2-7; D gene: NA; clone size: NA; CDR3 protein: CASSPWAAPDEQYF; CDR3 DNA: TGTGCCAGCAGTCCCTGGGCTGCCCCGGACGAGCAGTACTTC
V gene: TRBV11-2; CDR3 length: 15; J gene: TRBJ2-1; D gene: NA; clone size: NA; CDR3 protein: CASSQMTGSYNEQFF; CDR3 DNA: TGTGCCAGCAGCCAAATGACAGGTTCCTACAATGAGCAGTTCTTC
V gene: TRBV11-2; CDR3 length: 11; J gene: TRBJ2-7; D gene: NA; clone size: NA; CDR3 protein: CASSFLYEQYF; CDR3 DNA: TGTGCCAGCAGCTTTTTGTACGAGCAGTACTTC
V gene: TRBV28; CDR3 length: 13; J gene: TRBJ2-1; D gene: NA; clone size: NA; CDR3 protein: CASRPRPYNEQFF; CDR3 DNA: TGTGCCAGCAGGCCTCGCCCCTACAATGAGCAGTTCTTC
V gene: TRBV11-2; CDR3 length: 17; J gene: TRBJ2-3; D gene: TRBD2; clone size: NA; CDR3 protein: CASRARGEGPGTDTQYF; CDR3 DNA: TGTGCCAGTAGGGCCCGAGGGGAGGGCCCAGGCACAGATACGCAGTATTTT
V gene: TRBV27; CDR3 length: 18; J gene: TRBJ2-7; D gene: NA; clone size: NA; CDR3 protein: CASSLSQFAGTYGYEQYF; CDR3 DNA: TGTGCCAGCAGTTTATCCCAATTCGCCGGGACATATGGATACGAGCAGTACTTC
V gene: TRBV28; CDR3 length: 14; J gene: TRBJ1-4; D gene: NA; clone size: few; CDR3 protein: CASSILNRDEKLFF; CDR3 DNA: TGTGCCAGCAGTATCCTAAACAGGGATGAAAAACTGTTTTTT
V gene: TRBV7-1; CDR3 length: 15; J gene: TRBJ2-3; D gene: TRBD1; clone size: NA; CDR3 protein: CACSQRTGLTDTQYF; CDR3 DNA: TGTGCCTGCAGCCAAAGGACAGGGTTGACAGATACGCAGTATTTT
V gene: TRBV7-3; CDR3 length: 17; J gene: TRBJ2-2; D gene: NA; clone size: NA; CDR3 protein: CASSRSSGMQSTGELFF; CDR3 DNA: TGTGCCAGCAGCCGCAGTTCGGGAATGCAGAGCACCGGGGAGCTGTTTTTT
V gene: TRBV19; CDR3 length: 11; J gene: TRBJ1-2; D gene: NA; clone size: many; CDR3 protein: CASRRGSGYTF; CDR3 DNA: TGTGCCAGTAGAAGGGGTAGCGGCTACACCTTC
V gene: TRBV25-1; CDR3 length: 14; J gene: TRBJ2-2; D gene: NA; clone size: few; CDR3 protein: CASSENRDTGELFF; CDR3 DNA: TGTGCCAGCAGTGAAAACAGGGACACCGGGGAGCTGTTTTTT